These T cell receptor beta chains were read from a single sample in a study of tumor and adjacent non-tumor tissue in lung cancer. TCRdb reprocessed the multiplex PCR reads with MiXCR, giving one entry per CDR3 protein. Counted here are some 80,000 distinct CDR3 sequences, about 80% occurring once; the ten biggest clones make up almost 40%. The sequenced sample was distant non-tumor lung tissue. The receptor set was obtained from a man between 65 and 85 years old with non-small cell lung cancer. Each CDR3 is given with its conserved first and last residue. D genes are given only for firm matches. Expanded clones get a size class; other rows say once, few or many, or leave the size out.

D	V	size	J	DNA	CDR3
.	TRBV4-3	.	TRBJ2-1	TGTGCCAGCAGCCACCTTCCGAGACTAGACAATGAGCAGTTCTTC	CASSHLPRLDNEQFF
.	TRBV6-1	.	TRBJ1-1	TGTGCCAGCAGTGAGAGGTGCAGGATTAACACTGAAGCTTTCTTT	CASSERCRINTEAFF
.	TRBV5-4	.	TRBJ1-2	TGTGCCAGCGGCGGAGAAAGCGGGGGTGAAGGCTACACCTTC	CASGGESGGEGYTF
.	TRBV6-5	.	TRBJ1-1	TGTGCCACCAATTACTCGATCAGGATGAACACTGAAACTTTCTTT	CATNYSIRMNTETFF
.	TRBV5-5	.	TRBJ1-4	TGTGCCAACAGCCTCAGGACAGCCTCTAAAGAAAAACTGTTTTTT	CANSLRTASKEKLFF
.	TRBV6-1	once	TRBJ1-2	TGTGTCAGCAGTGCATCAAACGGAGTCCGGGATGGCTACACCTTC	CVSSASNGVRDGYTF
.	TRBV27	.	TRBJ2-3	TGTGCCAGCAGTCCGTGGGGCGGGAAGGCAGATACGCAGTATTTT	CASSPWGGKADTQYF
.	TRBV6-6	.	TRBJ1-5	TGTGCCAGCAGTTACTCGGTGGGGGACAATAGTAATCAGCCCCAGCATTTT	CASSYSVGDNSNQPQHF
.	TRBV10-2	large	TRBJ2-1	TGCGCCAGCAGGTCCCCGGGACCCTCTTCTCATGAGCAGTTCTTC	CASRSPGPSSHEQFF
.	TRBV4-3	.	TRBJ1-5	TGCGCCATCAGCCGTGACCACAATCAACCCCAGAATTTT	CAISRDHNQPQNF
.	TRBV5-4	many	TRBJ1-6	TGTGCCAGCAGCTTGCCACCACAGGGATCACCCCTCCACTTT	CASSLPPQGSPLHF
.	TRBV11-2	.	TRBJ2-2	TGTACCAGCACCATAAGACAGGTGACCACCGGGGAGCTGTTTTTT	CTSTIRQVTTGELFF
.	TRBV11-2	.	TRBJ2-7	TGCGCCAATAGCTTAGATCAGTGGGCCCCCTACGAGCAGTACTTC	CANSLDQWAPYEQYF
.	TRBV6-2/TRBV6-3	.	TRBJ2-7	TGTGCCAGCAGTTACGGGGTTAGCTCCTATGAGGAGTACTTC	CASSYGVSSYEEYF
.	TRBV29-1	.	TRBJ2-5	TGCAGCGCCAAGCCCTACGTCCAGACAGGTCAACAGATCCAGTACTTC	CSAKPYVQTGQQIQYF
TRBD2	TRBV11-2	.	TRBJ2-7	TGTGCCAGCAGCTTAGCGGGGGGGCTGAATGAGCAGTACTTC	CASSLAGGLNEQYF
TRBD1	TRBV29-1	large	TRBJ2-3	TGCAGCTTACTCCCATATGTGACAGGGGGGGACACAGATACGCAGTATTTT	CSLLPYVTGGDTDTQYF
TRBD2	TRBV28	.	TRBJ2-7	TGTGCCAGCAGCCCTGGTGGGGTAACCGGGATAGGGGAGCTAGCGGGCCCTACCTACGAGCAGTACTTC	CASSPGGVTGIGELAGPTYEQYF
.	TRBV7-8	.	TRBJ2-2	TGTGCCTGCATCTTAGTTTCGGTCAACACCGGGGAGCTGTTTTTC	CACILVSVNTGELFF
TRBD1	TRBV7-8	.	TRBJ1-1	TGTGCCAGCATCCAGGGGGGTCGTAACACTGAAGCTTTCTTT	CASIQGGRNTEAFF
TRBD2	TRBV6-1	.	TRBJ2-5	TGTGCCAGCAGTGAGAGAGGGAGGGAGACCCAGTATTTC	CASSERGRETQYF
.	TRBV20-1	.	TRBJ2-1	TGCAGTGCTGGTCAAACTAGCTGCAATGAGCAGTTCTTC	CSAGQTSCNEQFF
.	TRBV12-3/TRBV12-4	.	TRBJ1-5	TGTGCCAGCAGTTTAGGGACGGGGGGCAGTCAGCCTCAGCATTTT	CASSLGTGGSQPQHF
.	TRBV6-6	many	TRBJ2-7	TGTGCCAGCAGTCGGGACCTCTCCTACGAGCAGTACTTC	CASSRDLSYEQYF
.	TRBV6-5	.	TRBJ2-3	TGTGCCAGCAGTTTCTGGGGCGGCTCCACAGATACGCACTATTTT	CASSFWGGSTDTHYF
.	TRBV29-1	.	TRBJ1-1	TGCAGCATTATTGTAGCCTCTGAAGCTTTCTTT	CSIIVASEAFF
.	TRBV12-3/TRBV12-4	.	TRBJ1-3	TGTGCCAGCAGAAGGGGCAACATTATATATTTT	CASRRGNIIYF
.	TRBV19	.	TRBJ2-2	TGTGCCAGTTTCCATTGGGGTATGAACACTGGGGAGCTGTTTTTT	CASFHWGMNTGELFF
.	TRBV7-8	.	TRBJ2-2	TGTGCCAGCAGCTTAGAAACAGTGAACACCGGGGAGCTGTTTTTT	CASSLETVNTGELFF
.	TRBV29-1	.	TRBJ2-7	TGCAGCGTAATCCCCGGGACCTCCTACGAGCGGTACTTC	CSVIPGTSYERYF
.	TRBV20-1	once	TRBJ2-3	TGCAGTGCTAGAGCATGGCGACTAAGCACAGACACGCAGTATTTT	CSARAWRLSTDTQYF
TRBD1	TRBV10-3	.	TRBJ1-5	TGTGCCATTGGAAGAGGGGGCCTCTCTGGCAATCAGCCCCAGCATTTT	CAIGRGGLSGNQPQHF
TRBD2	TRBV4-1	many	TRBJ2-1	TGCGCCAGCAGCCCGGGACTAGCGGGTCCTACAATGAGCTTCTTC	CASSPGLAGPTMSFF